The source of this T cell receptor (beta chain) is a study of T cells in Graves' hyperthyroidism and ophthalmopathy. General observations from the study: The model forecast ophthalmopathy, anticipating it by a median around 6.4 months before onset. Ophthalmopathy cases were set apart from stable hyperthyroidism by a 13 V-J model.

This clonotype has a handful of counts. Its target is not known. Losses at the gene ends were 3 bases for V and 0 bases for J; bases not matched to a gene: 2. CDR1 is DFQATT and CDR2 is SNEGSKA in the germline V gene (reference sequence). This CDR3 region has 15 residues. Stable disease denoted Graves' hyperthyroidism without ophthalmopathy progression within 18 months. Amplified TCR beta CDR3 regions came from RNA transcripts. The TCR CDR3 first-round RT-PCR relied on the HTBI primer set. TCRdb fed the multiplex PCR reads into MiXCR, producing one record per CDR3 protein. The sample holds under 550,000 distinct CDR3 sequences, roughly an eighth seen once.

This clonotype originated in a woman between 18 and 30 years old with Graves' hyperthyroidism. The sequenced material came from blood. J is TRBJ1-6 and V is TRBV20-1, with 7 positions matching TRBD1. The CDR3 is CSARGQSSYNSPLHF. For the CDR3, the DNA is TGCAGTGCTAGGGGACAGAGCTCCTATAATTCACCCCTCCACTTT.